The entry below describes one TCR beta chain. The antigen is not known. Generated by immunoSEQ multiplex PCR, the TCRdb table keeps only in-frame clones and is missing some. The table shows about 120,000 clones, with 75% to 90% occurring only once. The source of the sample is a study of cytomegalovirus exposure and HLA in healthy donors. General study findings and limits: Rare sequences made up most TCRs, while some public TCRs were found in many donors. CMV antigen specificity of three CMV-associated chains was confirmed in vitro. Reports credit the classifier with highly specific, highly sensitive diagnosis of cytomegalovirus status. Researchers catalogued some 160 TCR beta chains as cytomegalovirus-associated.

The sequenced material came from PBMCs. The clonotype was recovered from a woman aged 18-29 years in good health and CMV-seronegative.

The CDR3 sequence is CASSIRSGRAHEQYF. The CDR3 DNA reads TGTGCCAGTAGTATAAGATCGGGCAGGGCCCACGAGCAGTACTTC. The chain carries TRBV19 and TRBJ2-7, with D perhaps matching TRBD1 (5 bases). Trimming left V 2 bases short and J 5 bases short, with 16 bases between. The CDR3 has 15 residues. Per the germline V gene, CDR1 is LNHDA and CDR2 is SQIVND (reference sequence). Together with reference TRBV19 and TRBJ2-7, the CDR3 gives the full variable domain: DGGITQSPKYLFRKEGQNVTLSCEQNLNHDAMYWYRQDPGQGLRLIYYSQIVNDFQKGDIAEGYSVSREKKESFPLTVTSAQKNPTAFYLCASSIRSGRAHEQYFGPGTRLTVT.